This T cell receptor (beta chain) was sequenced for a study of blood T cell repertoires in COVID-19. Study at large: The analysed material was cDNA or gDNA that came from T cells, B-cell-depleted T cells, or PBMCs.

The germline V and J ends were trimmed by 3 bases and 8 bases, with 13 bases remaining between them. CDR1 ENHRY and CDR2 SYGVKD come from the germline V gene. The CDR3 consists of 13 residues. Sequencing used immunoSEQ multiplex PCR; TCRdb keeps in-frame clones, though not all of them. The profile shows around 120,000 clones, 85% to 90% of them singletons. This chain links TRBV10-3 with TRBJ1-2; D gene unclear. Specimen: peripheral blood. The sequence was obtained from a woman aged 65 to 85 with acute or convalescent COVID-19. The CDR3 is CAISDERVGGYTF. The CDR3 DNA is TGTGCCATCAGTGATGAGAGGGTAGGCGGCTACACCTTC.